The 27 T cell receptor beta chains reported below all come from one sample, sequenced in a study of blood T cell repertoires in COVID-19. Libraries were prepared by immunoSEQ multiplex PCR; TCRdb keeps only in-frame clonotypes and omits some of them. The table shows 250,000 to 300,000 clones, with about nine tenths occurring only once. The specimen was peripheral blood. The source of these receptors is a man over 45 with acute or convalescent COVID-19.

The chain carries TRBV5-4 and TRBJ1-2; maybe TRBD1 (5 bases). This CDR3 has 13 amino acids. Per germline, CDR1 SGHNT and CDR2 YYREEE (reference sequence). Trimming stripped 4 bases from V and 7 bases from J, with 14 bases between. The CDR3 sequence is CASSPQEPGGYTF. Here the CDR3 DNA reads TGTGCCAGCAGCCCACAGGAGCCAGGTGGCTACACCTTC.

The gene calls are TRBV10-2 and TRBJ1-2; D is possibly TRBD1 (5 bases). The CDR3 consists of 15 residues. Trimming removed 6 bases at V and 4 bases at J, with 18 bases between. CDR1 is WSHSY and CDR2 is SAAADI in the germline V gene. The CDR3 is CASRPSQTASYGYTF. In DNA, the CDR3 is TGCGCCAGCAGACCCTCTCAGACAGCGAGCTATGGCTACACCTTC.

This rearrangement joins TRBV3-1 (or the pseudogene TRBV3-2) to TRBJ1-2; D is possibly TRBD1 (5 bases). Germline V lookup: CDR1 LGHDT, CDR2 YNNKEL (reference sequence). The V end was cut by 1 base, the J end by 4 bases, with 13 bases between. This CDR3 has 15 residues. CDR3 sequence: CASSQGTLPGYGYTF. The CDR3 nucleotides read TGTGCCAGCAGCCAAGGGACACTCCCGGGCTATGGCTACACCTTC.

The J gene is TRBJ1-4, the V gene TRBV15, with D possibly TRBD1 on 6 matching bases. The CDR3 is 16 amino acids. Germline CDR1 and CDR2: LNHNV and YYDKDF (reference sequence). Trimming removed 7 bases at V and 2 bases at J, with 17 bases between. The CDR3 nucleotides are TGTGCCACCAAACGCGGGGGGCAGAATACTAATGAAAAACTGTTTTTT. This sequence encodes CATKRGGQNTNEKLFF.

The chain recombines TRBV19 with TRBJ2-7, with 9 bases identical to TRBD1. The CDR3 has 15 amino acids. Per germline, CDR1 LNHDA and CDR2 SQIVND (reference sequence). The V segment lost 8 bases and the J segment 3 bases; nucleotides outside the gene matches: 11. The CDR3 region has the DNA TGTGCCAGTTCCGCCTCCGGGACAGGGATCTACGAGCAGTACTTC. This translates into CASSASGTGIYEQYF.

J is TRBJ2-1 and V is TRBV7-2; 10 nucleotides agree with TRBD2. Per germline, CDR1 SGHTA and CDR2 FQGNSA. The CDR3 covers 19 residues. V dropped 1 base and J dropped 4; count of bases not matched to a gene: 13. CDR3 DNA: TGTGCCAGCAGCTTAGTCCCGTCTTCTGTAGCGGGGGGTTACAATGAGCAGTTCTTC. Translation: CASSLVPSSVAGGYNEQFF.

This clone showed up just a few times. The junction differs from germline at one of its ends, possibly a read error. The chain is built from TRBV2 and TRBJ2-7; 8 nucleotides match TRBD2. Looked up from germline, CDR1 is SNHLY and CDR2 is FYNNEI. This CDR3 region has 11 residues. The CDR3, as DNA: TGTGCCAGCAGTGAGTACGAGACTAGCGACTTC. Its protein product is CASSEYETSDF.

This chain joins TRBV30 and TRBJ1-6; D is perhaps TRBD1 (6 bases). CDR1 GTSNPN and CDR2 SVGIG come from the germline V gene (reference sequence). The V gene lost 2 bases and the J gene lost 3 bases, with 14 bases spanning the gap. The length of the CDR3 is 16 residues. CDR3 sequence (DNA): TGTGCCTGGAGTACGGCAGGGGCAAACTATAATTCACCCCTCCACTTT. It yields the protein CAWSTAGANYNSPLHF.

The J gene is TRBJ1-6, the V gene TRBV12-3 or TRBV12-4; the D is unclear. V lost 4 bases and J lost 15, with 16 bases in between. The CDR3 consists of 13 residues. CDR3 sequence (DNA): TGTGCCAGCAGTTCTTTCCCAGATCTGGTCCTCCACTTT. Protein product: CASSSFPDLVLHF.

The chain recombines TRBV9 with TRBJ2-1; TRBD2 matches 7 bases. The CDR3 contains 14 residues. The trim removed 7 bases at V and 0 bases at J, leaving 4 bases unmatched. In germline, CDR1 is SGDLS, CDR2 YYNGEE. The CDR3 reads CASAGETSYNEQFF. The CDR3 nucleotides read TGTGCCAGCGCGGGGGAGACCTCCTACAATGAGCAGTTCTTC.

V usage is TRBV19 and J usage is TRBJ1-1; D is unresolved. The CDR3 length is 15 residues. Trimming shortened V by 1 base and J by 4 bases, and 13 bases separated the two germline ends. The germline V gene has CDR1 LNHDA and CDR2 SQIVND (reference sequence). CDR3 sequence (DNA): TGTGCCAGTAGTATAGCTCGGGGAATTCTCACTGAAGCTTTCTTT. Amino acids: CASSIARGILTEAFF.

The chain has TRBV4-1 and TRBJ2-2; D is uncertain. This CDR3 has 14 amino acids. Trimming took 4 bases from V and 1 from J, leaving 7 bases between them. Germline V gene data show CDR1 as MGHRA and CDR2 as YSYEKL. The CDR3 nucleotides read TGCGCCAGCAGCCTTGATAGGAACACCGGGGAGCTGTTTTTT. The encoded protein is CASSLDRNTGELFF.

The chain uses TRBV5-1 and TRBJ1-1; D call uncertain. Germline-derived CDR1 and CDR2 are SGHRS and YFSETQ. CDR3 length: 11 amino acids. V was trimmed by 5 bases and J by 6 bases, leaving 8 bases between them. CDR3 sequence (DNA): TGCGCCAGCAGGGTAGAGGCTGAAGCTTTCTTT. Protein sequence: CASRVEAEAFF. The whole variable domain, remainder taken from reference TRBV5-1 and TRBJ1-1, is KAGVTQTPRYLIKTRGQQVTLSCSPISGHRSVSWYQQTPGQGLQFLFEYFSETQRNKGNFPGRFSGRQFSNSRSEMNVSTLELGDSALYLCASRVEAEAFFGQGTRLTVV.

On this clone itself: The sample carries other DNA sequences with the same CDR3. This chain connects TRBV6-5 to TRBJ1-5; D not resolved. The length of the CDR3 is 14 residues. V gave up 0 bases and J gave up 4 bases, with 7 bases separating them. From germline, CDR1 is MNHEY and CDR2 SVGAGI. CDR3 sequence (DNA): TGTGCCAGCAGTTACTCCCAGATTAATCAGCCCCAGCATTTT. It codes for CASSYSQINQPQHF.

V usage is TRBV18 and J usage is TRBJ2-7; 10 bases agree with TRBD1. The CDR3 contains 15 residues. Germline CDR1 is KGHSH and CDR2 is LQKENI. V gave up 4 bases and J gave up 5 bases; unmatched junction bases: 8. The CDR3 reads CASSLRDRGLNEQYF. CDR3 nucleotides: TGTGCCAGCTCACTCCGGGACAGGGGATTGAACGAGCAGTACTTC.

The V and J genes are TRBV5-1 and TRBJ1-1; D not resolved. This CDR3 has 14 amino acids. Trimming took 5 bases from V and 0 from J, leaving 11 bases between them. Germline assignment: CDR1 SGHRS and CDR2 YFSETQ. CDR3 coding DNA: TGCGCCAGCAGGGTCTCTATACTGAACACTGAAGCTTTCTTT. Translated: CASRVSILNTEAFF.

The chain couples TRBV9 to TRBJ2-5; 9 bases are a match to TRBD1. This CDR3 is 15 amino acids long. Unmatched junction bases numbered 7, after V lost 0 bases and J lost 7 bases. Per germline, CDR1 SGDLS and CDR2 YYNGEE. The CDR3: CASSVEHRGLGTQYF. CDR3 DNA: TGTGCCAGCAGCGTAGAGCACAGGGGGCTAGGGACCCAGTACTTC.

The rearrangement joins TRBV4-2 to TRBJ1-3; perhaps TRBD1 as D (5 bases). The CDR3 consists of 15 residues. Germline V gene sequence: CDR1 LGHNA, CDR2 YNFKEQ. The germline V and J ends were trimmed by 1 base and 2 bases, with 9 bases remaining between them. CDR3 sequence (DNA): TGTGCCAGCAGCCAAGGGACACGACCTGGAAACACCATATATTTT. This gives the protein CASSQGTRPGNTIYF.

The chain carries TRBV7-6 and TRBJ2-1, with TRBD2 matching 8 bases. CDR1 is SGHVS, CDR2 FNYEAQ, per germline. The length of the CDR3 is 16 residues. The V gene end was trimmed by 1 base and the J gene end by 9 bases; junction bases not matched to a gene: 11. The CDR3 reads CASSLDPAGGRGEQFF. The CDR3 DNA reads TGTGCCAGCAGCTTAGACCCCGCGGGGGGCAGGGGTGAGCAGTTCTTC. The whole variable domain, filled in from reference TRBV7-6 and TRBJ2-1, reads GAGVSQSPRYKVTKRGQDVALRCDPISGHVSLYWYRQALGQGPEFLTYFNYEAQQDKSGLPNDRFSAERPEGSISTLTIQRTEQRDSAMYRCASSLDPAGGRGEQFFGPGTRLTVL.

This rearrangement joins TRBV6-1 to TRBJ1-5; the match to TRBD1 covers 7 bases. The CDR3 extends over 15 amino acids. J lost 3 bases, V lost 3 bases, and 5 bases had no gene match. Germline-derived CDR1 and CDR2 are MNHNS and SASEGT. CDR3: CASSEQGGVNQPQHF. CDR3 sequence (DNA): TGTGCCAGCAGTGAGCAGGGGGGAGTCAATCAGCCCCAGCATTTT.

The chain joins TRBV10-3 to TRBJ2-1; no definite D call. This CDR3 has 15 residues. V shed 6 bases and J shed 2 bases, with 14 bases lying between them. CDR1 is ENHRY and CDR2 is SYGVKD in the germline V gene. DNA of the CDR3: TGTGCCATCAGGGCTAGTAGTCCTGCCTACAATGAGCAGTTCTTC. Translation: CAIRASSPAYNEQFF.

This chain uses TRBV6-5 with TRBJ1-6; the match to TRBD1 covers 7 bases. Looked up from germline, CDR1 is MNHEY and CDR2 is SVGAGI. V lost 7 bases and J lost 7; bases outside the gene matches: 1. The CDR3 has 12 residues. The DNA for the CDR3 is TGTGCCAGCACGACAGGGAATTCACCCCTCCACTTT. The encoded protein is CASTTGNSPLHF.

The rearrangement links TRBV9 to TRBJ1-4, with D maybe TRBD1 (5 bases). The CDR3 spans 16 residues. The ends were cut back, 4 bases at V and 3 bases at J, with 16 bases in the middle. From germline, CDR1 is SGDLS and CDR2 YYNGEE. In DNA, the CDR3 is TGTGCCAGCAGCCCCAACGCGGGGACCGCTAATGAAAAACTGTTTTTT. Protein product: CASSPNAGTANEKLFF.

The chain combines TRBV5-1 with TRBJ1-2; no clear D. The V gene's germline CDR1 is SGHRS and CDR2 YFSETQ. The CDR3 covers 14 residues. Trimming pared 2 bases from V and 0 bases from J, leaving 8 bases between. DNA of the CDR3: TGCGCCAGCAGCTTCGAGACACCTAACTATGGCTACACCTTC. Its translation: CASSFETPNYGYTF.

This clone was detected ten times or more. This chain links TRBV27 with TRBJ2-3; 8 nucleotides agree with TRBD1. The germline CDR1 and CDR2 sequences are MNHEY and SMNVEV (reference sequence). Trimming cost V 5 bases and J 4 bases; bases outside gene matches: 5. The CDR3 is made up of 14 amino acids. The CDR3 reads CASSPRQGSDTQYF. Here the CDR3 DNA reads TGTGCCAGCAGTCCGAGACAGGGGTCAGATACGCAGTATTTT.

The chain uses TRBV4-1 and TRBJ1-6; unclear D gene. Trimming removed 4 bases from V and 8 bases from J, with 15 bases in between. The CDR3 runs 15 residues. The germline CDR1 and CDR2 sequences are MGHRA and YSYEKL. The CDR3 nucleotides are TGCGCCAGCAGCCCCCCGGACCGGGAGGATTCACCCCTCCACTTT. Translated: CASSPPDREDSPLHF.

This CDR3 reads CASSLVRGFYNSPLHF. The CDR3 region has the DNA TGTGCCAGCAGCTTAGTCCGCGGATTTTATAATTCACCCCTCCACTTT. The chain has TRBV7-9 and TRBJ1-6, with D uncertain. Trimming stripped 1 base from V and 4 bases from J, with 11 bases between. CDR3 size: 16 residues. From germline, CDR1 is SEHNR and CDR2 FQNEAQ (reference sequence).